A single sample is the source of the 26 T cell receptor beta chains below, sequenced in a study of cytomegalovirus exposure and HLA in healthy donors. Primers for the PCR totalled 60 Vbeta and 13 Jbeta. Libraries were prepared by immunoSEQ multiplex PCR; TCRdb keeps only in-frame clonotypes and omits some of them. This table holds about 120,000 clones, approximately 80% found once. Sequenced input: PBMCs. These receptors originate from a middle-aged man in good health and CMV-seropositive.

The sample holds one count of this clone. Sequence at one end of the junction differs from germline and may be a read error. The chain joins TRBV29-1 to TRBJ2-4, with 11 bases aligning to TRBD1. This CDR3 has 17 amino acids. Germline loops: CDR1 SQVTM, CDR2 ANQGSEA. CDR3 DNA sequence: TGCAGCGTTGAAGACCTTAGGACAGGGGGCGCCGGGGTCATTCAGTCCTTC. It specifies CSVEDLRTGGAGVIQSF.

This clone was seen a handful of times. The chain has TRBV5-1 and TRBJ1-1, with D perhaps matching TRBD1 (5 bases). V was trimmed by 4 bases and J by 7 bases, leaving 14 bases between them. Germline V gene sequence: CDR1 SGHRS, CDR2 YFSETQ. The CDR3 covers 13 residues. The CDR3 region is CASSPTTTVEAFF. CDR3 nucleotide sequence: TGCGCCAGCAGCCCGACGACGACAGTTGAAGCTTTCTTT.

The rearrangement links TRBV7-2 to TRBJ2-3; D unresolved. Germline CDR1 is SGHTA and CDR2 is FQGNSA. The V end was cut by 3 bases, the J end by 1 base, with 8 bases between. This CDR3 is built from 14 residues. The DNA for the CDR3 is TGTGCCAGCAGCTTCCGGGTGGGCACAGATACGCAGTATTTT. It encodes CASSFRVGTDTQYF.

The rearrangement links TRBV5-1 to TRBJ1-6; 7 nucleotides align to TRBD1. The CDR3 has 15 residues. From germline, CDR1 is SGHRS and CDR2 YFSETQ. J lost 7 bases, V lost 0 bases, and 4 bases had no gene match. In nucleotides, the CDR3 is TGCGCCAGCAGCTTGGATGGGACAGCAAATTCACCCCTCCACTTT. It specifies CASSLDGTANSPLHF.

DNA for the CDR3: TGTGCCAGCAGCTTCACGGGGGTGAACACCGGGGAGCTGTTTTTT. Amino acids: CASSFTGVNTGELFF. V gene TRBV7-9 combines with J gene TRBJ2-2, with D tentatively TRBD2 (6 bases). The CDR3 runs 15 residues. Germline lookup yields CDR1 SEHNR and CDR2 FQNEAQ (reference sequence). V gave up 3 bases and J gave up 1 base, with 9 bases separating them.

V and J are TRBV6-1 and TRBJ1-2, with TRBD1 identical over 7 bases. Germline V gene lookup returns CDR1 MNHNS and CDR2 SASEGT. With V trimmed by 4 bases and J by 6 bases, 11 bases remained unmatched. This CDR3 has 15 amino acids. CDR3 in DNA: TGTGCCAGCAGTGGAGAGACAGGGTACTGGGATGGCTACACCTTC. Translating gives CASSGETGYWDGYTF.

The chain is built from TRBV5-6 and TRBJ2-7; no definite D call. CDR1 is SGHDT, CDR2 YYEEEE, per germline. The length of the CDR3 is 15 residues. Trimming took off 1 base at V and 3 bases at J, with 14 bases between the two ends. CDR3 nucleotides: TGTGCCAGCAGCTTGTCTCTTGTAGGCGGCTACGAGCAGTACTTC. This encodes CASSLSLVGGYEQYF.

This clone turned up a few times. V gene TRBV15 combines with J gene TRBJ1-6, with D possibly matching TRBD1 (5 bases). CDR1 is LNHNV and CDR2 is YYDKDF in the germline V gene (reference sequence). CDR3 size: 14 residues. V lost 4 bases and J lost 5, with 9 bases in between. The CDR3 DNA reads TGTGCCACCAGCAAGGCAGGGAATAATTCACCCCTCCACTTT. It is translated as CATSKAGNNSPLHF.

The CDR3 DNA is TGCGCCAGCAGGTTACAGGGGGCCACAGATACGCAGTATTTT. Its translation is CASRLQGATDTQYF. The chain uses TRBV5-1 and TRBJ2-3; TRBD1 matches at 9 bases. V lost 5 bases and J lost 2; bases outside the gene matches: 3. The germline V gene has CDR1 SGHRS and CDR2 YFSETQ. CDR3 length: 14 residues.

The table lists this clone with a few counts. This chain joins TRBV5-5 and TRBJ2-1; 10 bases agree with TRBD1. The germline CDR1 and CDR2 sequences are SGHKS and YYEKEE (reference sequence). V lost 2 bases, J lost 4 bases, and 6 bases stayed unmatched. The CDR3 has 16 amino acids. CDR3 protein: CASSFWDRGPYNEQFF. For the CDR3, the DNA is TGTGCCAGCAGCTTCTGGGACAGGGGACCTTACAATGAGCAGTTCTTC.

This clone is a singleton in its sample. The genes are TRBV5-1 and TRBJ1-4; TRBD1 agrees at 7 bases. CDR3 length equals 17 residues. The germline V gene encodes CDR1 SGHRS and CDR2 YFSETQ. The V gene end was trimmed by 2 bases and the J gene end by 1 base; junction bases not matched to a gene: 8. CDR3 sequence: CASSFGQGVGTNEKLFF. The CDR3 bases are TGCGCCAGCAGCTTCGGGCAGGGGGTTGGAACTAATGAAAAACTGTTTTTT.

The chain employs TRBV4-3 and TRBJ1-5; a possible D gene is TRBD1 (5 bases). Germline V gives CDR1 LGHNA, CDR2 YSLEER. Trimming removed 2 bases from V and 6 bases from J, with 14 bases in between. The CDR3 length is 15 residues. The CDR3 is CASSQYVGLGQPQHF. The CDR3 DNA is TGCGCCAGCAGCCAATACGTGGGGCTCGGTCAGCCCCAGCATTTT.

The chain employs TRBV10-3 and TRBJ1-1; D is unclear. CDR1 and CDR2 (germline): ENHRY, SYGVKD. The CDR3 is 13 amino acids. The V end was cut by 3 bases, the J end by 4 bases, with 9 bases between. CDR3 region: CAISDPAGTEAFF. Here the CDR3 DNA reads TGTGCCATCAGTGATCCTGCGGGCACTGAAGCTTTCTTT.

CDR3 bases: TGTGCCAGCAGCGTAATGGGACAGGGACCCTACAATGAGCAGTTCTTC. It translates to CASSVMGQGPYNEQFF. The rearrangement joins TRBV9 to TRBJ2-1; 9 bases are a match to TRBD1. Germline CDR1 and CDR2: SGDLS and YYNGEE. With 1 base clipped from V and 2 bases from J, the junction kept 4 bases outside the gene matches. The CDR3 is 16 residues long.

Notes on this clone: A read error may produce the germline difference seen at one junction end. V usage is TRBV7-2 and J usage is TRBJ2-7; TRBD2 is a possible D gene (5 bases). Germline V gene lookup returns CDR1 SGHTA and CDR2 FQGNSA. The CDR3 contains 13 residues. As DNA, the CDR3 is TGTGCCAGCAGCTTCCGGGGTTTGAAGGTGCTGCACTTC. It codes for CASSFRGLKVLHF.

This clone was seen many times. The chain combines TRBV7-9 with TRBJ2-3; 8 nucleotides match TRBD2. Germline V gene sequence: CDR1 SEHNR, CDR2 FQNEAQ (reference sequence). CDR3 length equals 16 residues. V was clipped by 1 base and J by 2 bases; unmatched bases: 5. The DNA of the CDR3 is TGTGCCAGCAGCTTAGACCACGGGGGGGCCACAGATACGCAGTATTTT. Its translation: CASSLDHGGATDTQYF.

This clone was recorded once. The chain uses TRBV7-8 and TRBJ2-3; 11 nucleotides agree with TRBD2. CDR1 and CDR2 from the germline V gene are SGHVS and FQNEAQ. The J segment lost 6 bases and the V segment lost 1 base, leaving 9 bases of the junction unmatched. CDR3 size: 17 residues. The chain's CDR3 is CASSLGVAGGFVDTQYF. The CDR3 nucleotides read TGTGCCAGCAGCTTAGGGGTAGCGGGGGGGTTTGTGGATACGCAGTATTTT.

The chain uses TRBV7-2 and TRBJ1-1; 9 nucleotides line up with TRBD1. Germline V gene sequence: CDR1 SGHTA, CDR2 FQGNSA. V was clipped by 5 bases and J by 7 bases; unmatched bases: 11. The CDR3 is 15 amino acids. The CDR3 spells CASSRGQGLRGEAFF. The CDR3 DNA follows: TGTGCCAGCAGCCGCGGACAGGGGCTCCGGGGTGAAGCTTTCTTT.

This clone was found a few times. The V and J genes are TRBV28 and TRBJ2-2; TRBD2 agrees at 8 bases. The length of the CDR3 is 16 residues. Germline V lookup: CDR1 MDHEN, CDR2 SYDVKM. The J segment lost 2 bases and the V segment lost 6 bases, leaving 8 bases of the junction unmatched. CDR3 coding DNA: TGTGCCAGCAGGACTAGCCGGGGGGGAAACACCGGGGAGCTGTTTTTT. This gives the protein CASRTSRGGNTGELFF.

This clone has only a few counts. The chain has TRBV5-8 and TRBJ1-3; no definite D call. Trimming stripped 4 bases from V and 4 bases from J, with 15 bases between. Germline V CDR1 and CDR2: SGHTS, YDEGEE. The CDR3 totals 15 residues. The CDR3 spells CASSVPLTNGNTIYF. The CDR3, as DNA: TGTGCCAGCAGCGTACCATTGACAAACGGAAACACCATATATTTT.

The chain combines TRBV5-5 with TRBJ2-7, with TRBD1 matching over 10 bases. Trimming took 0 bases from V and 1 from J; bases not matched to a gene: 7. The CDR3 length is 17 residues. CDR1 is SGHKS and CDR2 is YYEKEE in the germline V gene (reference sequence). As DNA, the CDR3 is TGTGCCAGCAGCTTGGACGACAGGGGGCTGGCTTCCTACGAGCAGTACTTC. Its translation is CASSLDDRGLASYEQYF.

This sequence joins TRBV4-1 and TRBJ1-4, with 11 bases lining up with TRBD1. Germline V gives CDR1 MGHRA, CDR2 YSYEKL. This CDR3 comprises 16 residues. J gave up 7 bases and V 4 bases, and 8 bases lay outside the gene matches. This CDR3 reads CASSLRGTGGGEKLFF. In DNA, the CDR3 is TGCGCCAGCAGCCTTAGAGGGACAGGGGGGGGTGAAAAACTGTTTTTT.

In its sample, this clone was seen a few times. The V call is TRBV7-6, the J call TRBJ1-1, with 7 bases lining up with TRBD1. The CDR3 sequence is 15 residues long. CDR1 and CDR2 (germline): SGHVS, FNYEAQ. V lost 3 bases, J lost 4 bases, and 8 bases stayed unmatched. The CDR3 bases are TGTGCCAGCAGCTTGAAGGGGGCAGCTAGCACTGAAGCTTTCTTT. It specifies CASSLKGAASTEAFF.

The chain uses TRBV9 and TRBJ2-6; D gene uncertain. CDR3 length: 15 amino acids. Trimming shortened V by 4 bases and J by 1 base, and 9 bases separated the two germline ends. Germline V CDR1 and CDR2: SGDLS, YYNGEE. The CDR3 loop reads CASSLGPSGANVLTF. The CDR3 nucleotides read TGTGCCAGCAGCCTTGGCCCTTCTGGGGCCAACGTCCTGACTTTC.

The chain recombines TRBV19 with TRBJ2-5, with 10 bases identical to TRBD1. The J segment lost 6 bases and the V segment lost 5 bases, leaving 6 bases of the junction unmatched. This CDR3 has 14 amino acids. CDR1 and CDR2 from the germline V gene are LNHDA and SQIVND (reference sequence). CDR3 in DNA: TGTGCCAGTAGTTCCGGGGACAGGGGAAAGACCCAGTACTTC. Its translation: CASSSGDRGKTQYF.

The CDR3 DNA follows: TGTGCCAGCAGCCGTGGACAGGGCCTTACCTACGAGCAGTACTTC. Its translation: CASSRGQGLTYEQYF. The chain combines TRBV6-5 with TRBJ2-7; 8 positions match TRBD1. The V segment lost 6 bases and the J segment 2 bases; nucleotides outside the gene matches: 9. The CDR3 contains 15 residues. The germline V gene encodes CDR1 MNHEY and CDR2 SVGAGI.